The clone carrying this T cell receptor (beta chain) has only a few counts. Its antigen is not identified. This sample's time point: pre-sensitization, week 0. The treatment was: therapeutic diphenylcyclopropenone sensitization with weekly scalp DPC. Prior to each patch test being applied, blood was drawn. Trimming took 6 bases from V and 5 from J, leaving 17 bases between them. The CDR3 totals 15 residues. From the RACE reads, TCRdb called clonotypes with MiXCR, one entry per CDR3 protein. Here the sample spans about 120,000 distinct CDR3 sequences, roughly 14% being singletons. The data belong to a study of human T cells and chemical hapten exposure. Study overall: Patch tests of 0.01% DPC on the upper back were read at 6 days. General study points: Expanded TCRs showed more large CDR3 clusters than pre-sensitization or healthy control sets.

The sample was whole blood, taken in connection with sensitization to the hapten diphenylcyclopropenone (DPC). The TCR sequence derives from a woman aged 18-29 years with alopecia areata. Some clones in this sample may be carry-over from other donors' samples. V and J are TRBV12-3 or TRBV12-4 and TRBJ2-1; TRBD2 might be the D (7 bases). DNA for the CDR3: TGTGCCAGCAGCCTCCTAAGGGGGGGGAACAATGAGCAGTTCTTC. This encodes CASSLLRGGNNEQFF.